This entry is about one T cell receptor (beta chain). This sample stems from a study of OX40 agonist ivuxolimab in advanced cancers. Produced via immunoSEQ multiplex PCR; TCRdb's table is partial and in-frame only. Altogether around 40,000 clones are present, about 80% being singletons, with the ten largest covering around 4.2%. The germline gives CDR1 MNHEY, CDR2 SVGAGI. The CDR3 sequence is 11 residues long. The germline V and J ends were trimmed by 8 bases and 4 bases, with 5 bases remaining between them. The chain joins TRBV6-5 to TRBJ2-2, with D unresolved. Sequenced material: CD4+ or CD8+ T cells sorted from blood, taken in a trial of the OX40 agonist ivuxolimab. This TCR was recovered from an adult with an advanced solid tumor such as melanoma, head and neck, liver or kidney cancer. In nucleotides, the CDR3 is TGTGCCAGCGGACGCACCGGGGAGCTGTTTTTT. Its protein is CASGRTGELFF.